These 21 T cell receptor beta chains were sequenced from one sample in a study of cytomegalovirus exposure and HLA in healthy donors. Use of 60 Vbeta and 13 Jbeta primers characterized the PCR. TCRdb's copy holds only in-frame clones and misses some; the assay was immunoSEQ multiplex PCR. The table records 100,000 to 150,000 clones, approximately 72% of them present only once. The sequencing input was PBMCs. The source of these receptors is a human donor in good health.

The chain carries TRBV4-3 and TRBJ2-2, with 10 positions matching TRBD2. V gave up 4 bases and J gave up 0 bases; unmatched junction bases: 2. Per the germline V gene, CDR1 is LGHNA and CDR2 is YSLEER. The CDR3 runs to 16 residues. This CDR3 reads CASSRTSGTNTGELFF. In DNA form, the CDR3 reads TGCGCCAGCAGCCGGACTAGCGGAACGAACACCGGGGAGCTGTTTTTT.

The J gene is TRBJ2-2, the V gene TRBV28, with 7 bases lining up with TRBD1. The CDR3 consists of 16 residues. The V gene's germline CDR1 is MDHEN and CDR2 SYDVKM. After removal of 5 bases from V and 1 base from J, the junction contained 7 bases not matched to a gene. The CDR3 reads CASSLTGTENTGELFF. CDR3 DNA: TGTGCCAGCAGTCTGACCGGGACAGAGAACACCGGGGAGCTGTTTTTT. Full variable domain (rest looked up from reference TRBV28 and TRBJ2-2): DVKVTQSSRYLVKRTGEKVFLECVQDMDHENMFWYRQDPGLGLRLIYFSYDVKMKEKGDIPEGYSVSREKKERFSLILESASTNQTSMYLCASSLTGTENTGELFFGEGSRLTVL.

This chain joins TRBV28 and TRBJ2-7; TRBD1 agrees at 11 bases. Trimming removed 3 bases from V and 3 bases from J; junction bases left unmatched: 4. Germline V gene data show CDR1 as MDHEN and CDR2 as SYDVKM. CDR3 size: 15 residues. The DNA of the CDR3 is TGTGCCAGCAGTTTTTCGGGACAGGGGGTCTACGAGCAGTACTTC. Protein: CASSFSGQGVYEQYF.

The gene calls are TRBV5-6 and TRBJ2-7; D may be TRBD1 (5 bases). V was pared by 0 bases and J by 7 bases, with 14 bases between. The CDR3 runs 14 residues. The germline gives CDR1 SGHDT, CDR2 YYEEEE. The CDR3 here is CASSLAQGKGEQYF. The CDR3 region has the DNA TGTGCCAGCAGCTTGGCGCAGGGCAAAGGGGAGCAGTACTTC. The whole variable domain, filled in from reference TRBV5-6 and TRBJ2-7, reads DAGVTQSPTHLIKTRGQQVTLRCSPKSGHDTVSWYQQALGQGPQFIFQYYEEEERQRGNFPDRFSGHQFPNYSSELNVNALLLGDSALYLCASSLAQGKGEQYFGPGTRLTVT.

In its sample, this clone was seen a few times. This chain links TRBV28 with TRBJ1-1; 7 nucleotides agree with TRBD1. The CDR3 contains 13 residues. V lost 2 bases, J lost 4 bases, and 1 base stayed unmatched. Germline V gene sequence: CDR1 MDHEN, CDR2 SYDVKM. The CDR3 loop reads CASSLGTVTEAFF. Here the CDR3 DNA reads TGTGCCAGCAGTTTAGGGACAGTCACTGAAGCTTTCTTT. Using reference TRBV28 and TRBJ1-1 for the parts outside the CDR3, the full variable domain is DVKVTQSSRYLVKRTGEKVFLECVQDMDHENMFWYRQDPGLGLRLIYFSYDVKMKEKGDIPEGYSVSREKKERFSLILESASTNQTSMYLCASSLGTVTEAFFGQGTRLTVV.

This sequence joins TRBV7-2 and TRBJ1-2; 8 positions agree with TRBD1. The CDR3 is 15 amino acids. Germline assignment: CDR1 SGHTA and CDR2 FQGNSA. Trimming cost V 2 bases and J 6 bases; bases outside gene matches: 8. The CDR3 reads CASSLSRTGPDGYTF. The CDR3 nucleotides are TGTGCCAGCAGCTTAAGTCGGACAGGGCCCGATGGCTACACCTTC.

This chain links TRBV10-3 with TRBJ1-1; TRBD1 matches 8 bases. The CDR3 contains 12 residues. The germline gives CDR1 ENHRY, CDR2 SYGVKD. Unmatched junction bases numbered 4, after V lost 6 bases and J lost 7 bases. CDR3 DNA: TGTGCCATCAGCGTACAGGGGGATGAAGCTTTCTTT. It specifies CAISVQGDEAFF.

CDR3 nucleotide sequence: TGTGCCAGCAGCTTGGCCGGACAGACGAACACCGGGGAGCTGTTTTTT. Encoded protein: CASSLAGQTNTGELFF. This rearrangement joins TRBV5-5 to TRBJ2-2, with D possibly being TRBD1 (6 bases). Trimming removed 0 bases at V and 0 bases at J, with 9 bases between. Germline-derived CDR1 and CDR2 are SGHKS and YYEKEE (reference sequence). This CDR3 spans 16 amino acids. The entire variable domain, with the rest obtained from reference TRBV5-5 and TRBJ2-2, is as follows: DAGVTQSPTHLIKTRGQQVTLRCSPISGHKSVSWYQQVLGQGPQFIFQYYEKEERGRGNFPDRFSARQFPNYSSELNVNALLLGDSALYLCASSLAGQTNTGELFFGEGSRLTVL.

This clone has just a few counts. This rearrangement joins TRBV7-6 to TRBJ2-7, with D tentatively TRBD2 (6 bases). V lost 3 bases and J lost 6, with 12 bases in between. The CDR3 extends over 13 amino acids. The germline V gene encodes CDR1 SGHVS and CDR2 FNYEAQ. The CDR3 DNA is TGTGCCAGCAGCTTGGAGGGGATGAGCGAGCAGTACTTC. Protein product: CASSLEGMSEQYF. Based on the CDR3 plus reference TRBV7-6 and TRBJ2-7, the full variable domain is GAGVSQSPRYKVTKRGQDVALRCDPISGHVSLYWYRQALGQGPEFLTYFNYEAQQDKSGLPNDRFSAERPEGSISTLTIQRTEQRDSAMYRCASSLEGMSEQYFGPGTRLTVT.

The rearrangement links TRBV6-5 to TRBJ2-1; 7 bases align to TRBD2. In germline, CDR1 is MNHEY, CDR2 SVGAGI. The trim removed 6 bases at V and 4 bases at J, leaving 6 bases unmatched. There are 14 residues in the CDR3. The CDR3 here is CASRERGPYNEQFF. As DNA, the CDR3 is TGTGCCAGCAGGGAGCGGGGCCCATACAATGAGCAGTTCTTC.

The chain links TRBV6-5 to TRBJ2-1; D gene ambiguous. The CDR3 covers 13 residues. Deletions cut 6 bases from V and 3 bases from J, with 9 bases between. Germline CDR1 MNHEY, CDR2 SVGAGI. The CDR3: CASRNANYNEQFF. The CDR3 DNA reads TGTGCCAGCAGGAATGCGAACTACAATGAGCAGTTCTTC.

The V call is TRBV9, the J call TRBJ2-5; D unresolved. Germline CDR1 and CDR2: SGDLS and YYNGEE. This CDR3 comprises 13 residues. The germline V and J ends were trimmed by 1 base and 3 bases, with 7 bases remaining between them. The CDR3 DNA reads as TGTGCCAGCAGCGTATCTCTAGAAGAGACCCAGTACTTC. It translates to CASSVSLEETQYF.

The V gene is TRBV7-2, the J gene TRBJ2-2; 7 bases match TRBD1. Germline loops: CDR1 SGHTA, CDR2 FQGNSA. Trimming cost V 5 bases and J 2 bases; bases outside gene matches: 8. CDR3 length: 16 residues. CDR3 in DNA: TGTGCCAGCAGCCGTCGTGGGACAGAAAACACCGGGGAGCTGTTTTTT. Encoded protein: CASSRRGTENTGELFF.

V gene TRBV4-3 combines with J gene TRBJ2-7, with D uncertain. The V gene lost 0 bases and the J gene lost 4 bases, with 10 bases spanning the gap. Germline CDR1 is LGHNA and CDR2 is YSLEER. There are 14 residues in the CDR3. In DNA, the CDR3 is TGCGCCAGCAGCCAAGATTTGTGGCAATACGAGCAGTACTTC. Its translation is CASSQDLWQYEQYF.

This sequence joins TRBV7-6 and TRBJ1-4; D call uncertain. The CDR3 is 18 residues long. Germline CDR1 and CDR2: SGHVS and FNYEAQ. The ends were cut back, 1 base at V and 0 bases at J, with 15 bases in the middle. The CDR3 is CASSLGGLTYATNEKLFF. The DNA of the CDR3 is TGTGCCAGCAGCTTAGGAGGACTCACATATGCAACTAATGAAAAACTGTTTTTT.

This chain joins TRBV28 and TRBJ1-2; D is unresolved. The V and J ends lost 2 bases and 7 bases respectively, with 11 bases between them. This CDR3 is 13 amino acids long. CDR1 and CDR2 from the germline V gene are MDHEN and SYDVKM. CDR3 DNA sequence: TGTGCCAGCAGTTTAGGGCAGGTGACTGGCTACACCTTC. Translating it yields CASSLGQVTGYTF.

This rearrangement joins TRBV28 to TRBJ2-7, with a tentative D call TRBD2 (6 bases). The CDR3 length is 14 residues. V gave up 2 bases and J gave up 2 bases, with 10 bases separating them. Germline V lookup: CDR1 MDHEN, CDR2 SYDVKM. CDR3 sequence (DNA): TGTGCCAGCAGTTTAGTCGGGGGAGCCTACGAGCAGTACTTC. This encodes CASSLVGGAYEQYF. Full variable domain (missing parts from reference TRBV28 and TRBJ2-7): DVKVTQSSRYLVKRTGEKVFLECVQDMDHENMFWYRQDPGLGLRLIYFSYDVKMKEKGDIPEGYSVSREKKERFSLILESASTNQTSMYLCASSLVGGAYEQYFGPGTRLTVT.

The V and J genes are TRBV5-4 and TRBJ2-7; 7 bases map to TRBD2. Germline V gene sequence: CDR1 SGHNT, CDR2 YYREEE (reference sequence). Trimming at V came to 2 bases and at J to 0 bases, leaving 5 bases not matched to a gene. This CDR3 has 15 amino acids. The CDR3 region is CASSFGAGSSYEQYF. The CDR3, as DNA: TGTGCCAGCAGCTTTGGAGCGGGGAGCTCCTACGAGCAGTACTTC.

This rearrangement joins TRBV19 to TRBJ2-1, with TRBD2 matching 9 bases. Losses at the gene ends were 4 bases for V and 4 bases for J; bases not matched to a gene: 17. Germline CDR1 LNHDA, CDR2 SQIVND (reference sequence). The CDR3 runs 19 residues. CDR3 loop: CASSSRGSLSGGLYNEQFF. In DNA, the CDR3 is TGTGCCAGTAGTAGCCGGGGGTCCCTTAGCGGGGGACTTTACAATGAGCAGTTCTTC.

The chain couples TRBV30 to TRBJ1-2; 7 bases are a match to TRBD1. The CDR3 covers 13 residues. Losses at the gene ends were 7 bases for V and 1 base for J; bases not matched to a gene: 6. Per germline, CDR1 GTSNPN and CDR2 SVGIG (reference sequence). The CDR3 region has the DNA TGTGCCTTAACGGGACAGAATAACTATGGCTACACCTTC. Translating it yields CALTGQNNYGYTF.

V is TRBV30 and J is TRBJ1-2, with D unclear. Germline CDR1 and CDR2: GTSNPN and SVGIG (reference sequence). V dropped 4 bases and J dropped 8 bases, with 26 bases sitting between them. The CDR3 runs 16 residues. CDR3 protein: CAWMAGWPLSLNGYTF. CDR3 in DNA: TGTGCCTGGATGGCGGGCTGGCCCCTTTCCCTTAACGGCTACACCTTC.